These 20 T cell receptor beta chains were all obtained from the same sample, sequenced in a study of regulatory T cells in long-lasting Graves disease. Through Arm-PCR of CDR3 regions and iRepertoire HTBI primers, TCR beta libraries were built. TCRdb passed the multiplex PCR reads through MiXCR, listing each CDR3 protein once. Here the sample spans some 370,000 distinct CDR3 sequences, around 21% being singletons. Time point here: persistent/refractory GD, antithyroid drugs over 5 years with positive TRAb. PBMC RNA served as the TCR library source. The sample was peripheral blood mononuclear cells (PBMCs), taken when the disease was refractory, from a patient treated with antithyroid drugs. The receptors were sampled from a female donor with Graves disease.

A single count supports this clonotype. This sequence joins TRBV28 and TRBJ1-5; D is possibly TRBD1 (5 bases). Germline V lookup: CDR1 MDHEN, CDR2 SYDVKM. This CDR3 is built from 17 residues. Deletions cut 6 bases from V and 6 bases from J, with 24 bases between. CDR3: CASSPTNSGGSSQPQHF. The CDR3, as DNA: TGTGCCAGCAGCCCCACTAATTCGGGGGGTTCTAGTCAGCCCCAGCATTTT.

This clonotype was seen a few times. The rearrangement links TRBV5-1 to TRBJ2-7; D may be TRBD1 or TRBD2 (5 bases each). CDR3 length: 14 amino acids. Germline CDR1 and CDR2: SGHRS and YFSETQ. V lost 2 bases and J 5 bases, leaving 14 bases between the germline ends. CDR3 coding DNA: TGCGCCAGCAGCTTATTTGGAGCGGACAACGAGCAGTACTTC. The encoded protein is CASSLFGADNEQYF.

The chain has TRBV20-1 and TRBJ2-2; 9 nucleotides align to TRBD1. This CDR3 has 15 amino acids. V shed 5 bases, J shed 0 bases, and the junction held 4 bases outside the gene matches. The V gene's germline CDR1 is DFQATT and CDR2 SNEGSKA (reference sequence). CDR3 bases: TGCAGTGCTCCGACAGGGGGTCCGAACACCGGGGAGCTGTTTTTT. This translates into CSAPTGGPNTGELFF.

This chain uses TRBV7-2 with TRBJ2-7; 8 nucleotides line up with TRBD1. The ends lost 5 bases at V and 7 bases at J; junction bases unmatched: 10. Germline lookup yields CDR1 SGHTA and CDR2 FQGNSA. CDR3 length: 14 residues. DNA of the CDR3: TGTGCCAGCAGCCAAGGCAGGGGGCGGGTTGAGCAGTACTTC. Residues: CASSQGRGRVEQYF.

The chain couples TRBV10-2 to TRBJ1-5; 9 bases line up with TRBD1. The CDR3 length is 14 residues. The J segment lost 9 bases and the V segment lost 5 bases, leaving 8 bases of the junction unmatched. The V gene's germline CDR1 is WSHSY and CDR2 SAAADI. The CDR3 region is CASSRDRDYRPQHF. The CDR3 DNA is TGCGCCAGCAGTAGGGACAGGGACTATCGGCCCCAGCATTTT.

The genes are TRBV20-1 and TRBJ1-6; 7 bases are shared with TRBD1. Germline CDR1 is DFQATT and CDR2 is SNEGSKA (reference sequence). V dropped 5 bases and J dropped 6; count of bases not matched to a gene: 13. The CDR3 runs 16 residues. The CDR3 sequence is CSAASGLGQSNSPLHF. The CDR3 DNA reads as TGCAGTGCTGCATCAGGATTGGGACAGAGTAATTCACCCCTCCACTTT.

The rearrangement uses TRBV28 and TRBJ2-7, with 8 bases matching TRBD1. The V segment lost 5 bases and the J segment 2 bases; nucleotides outside the gene matches: 29. Germline V gene sequence: CDR1 MDHEN, CDR2 SYDVKM. This CDR3 has 22 amino acids. The CDR3 DNA reads TGTGCCAGCAGTCCAGGGGGCGGATTTGGTATGCCTCCTACCAGCTCCCCCTACGAGCAGTACTTC. This codes for CASSPGGGFGMPPTSSPYEQYF.

The rearrangement joins TRBV12-3 or TRBV12-4 to TRBJ2-5, with 12 bases lining up with TRBD1. Unmatched junction bases numbered 6, after V lost 6 bases and J lost 7 bases. The CDR3 sequence is 14 residues long. Written as DNA, the CDR3 is TGTGCCAGCAGCTCGGGACAGGGGGCTGGGACCCAGTACTTC. Translating it yields CASSSGQGAGTQYF.

With respect to this clonotype: Germline and junction disagree at one end, which may indicate a read error. This sequence joins TRBV6-5 and TRBJ2-5, with 7 bases lining up with TRBD2. Germline-derived CDR1 and CDR2 are MNHEY and SVGAGI. This CDR3 contains 16 residues. CDR3 DNA: TGTGCCAGCAGTTACATGCGGGGGTCTGGGCAAGAGACCCAGCACTTC. Translation: CASSYMRGSGQETQHF.

The chain couples TRBV11-2 to TRBJ2-1, with 7 positions matching TRBD2. The length of the CDR3 is 12 residues. In germline, CDR1 is SGHAT, CDR2 FQNNGV. Trimming at V came to 5 bases and at J to 9 bases, leaving 4 bases not matched to a gene. The CDR3: CASSLGGSEQFF. DNA for the CDR3: TGTGCCAGCAGCCTCGGGGGGAGTGAGCAGTTCTTC. The variable domain in full, with the rest retrieved from reference TRBV11-2 and TRBJ2-1, is EAGVAQSPRYKIIEKRQSVAFWCNPISGHATLYWYQQILGQGPKLLIQFQNNGVVDDSQLPKDRFSAERLKGVDSTLKIQPAKLEDSAVYLCASSLGGSEQFFGPGTRLTVL.

In its sample, this clonotype was seen many times. V usage is TRBV12-3 or TRBV12-4 and J usage is TRBJ1-1; 7 bases fit TRBD1. Germline trimming cut 4 bases from V and 4 bases from J; bases unmatched to any gene: 15. The CDR3 has 17 residues. The CDR3 DNA reads TGTGCCAGCAGTTACACTACAGAGACAGGGCTGGGCACTGAAGCTTTCTTT. Residues: CASSYTTETGLGTEAFF.

This clonotype was detected a few times. V is TRBV6-1 and J is TRBJ2-7, with D tentatively TRBD1 (6 bases). CDR1 is MNHNS, CDR2 SASEGT, per germline. CDR3 length equals 14 residues. V was clipped by 0 bases and J by 4 bases, with 10 bases between them. This CDR3 is CASSEARGRYEQYF. CDR3 nucleotides: TGTGCCAGCAGTGAAGCCAGGGGCCGGTACGAGCAGTACTTC.

This clonotype came up a few times. The genes are TRBV18 and TRBJ2-7; 9 bases match TRBD2. Germline loops: CDR1 KGHSH, CDR2 LQKENI. V dropped 3 bases and J dropped 0; count of bases not matched to a gene: 9. The CDR3 is 17 residues long. The CDR3 DNA follows: TGTGCCAGCTCACCTCCCCTAGCGGGACGGGACTCCTACGAGCAGTACTTC. Amino acids: CASSPPLAGRDSYEQYF.

This clonotype was detected a few times. The rearrangement uses TRBV20-1 and TRBJ2-5, with 15 bases fitting TRBD2. Trimming cost V 6 bases and J 5 bases; bases outside gene matches: 1. Germline CDR1 and CDR2: DFQATT and SNEGSKA (reference sequence). The CDR3 has 13 amino acids. The CDR3 is CSAGTSGRETQYF. For the CDR3, the DNA is TGCAGTGCGGGGACTAGCGGGAGGGAGACCCAGTACTTC.

This clonotype was seen a few times. The chain links TRBV7-8 to TRBJ2-4, with D maybe TRBD2 (5 bases). V lost 5 bases and J lost 0, with 11 bases in between. CDR1 is SGHVS and CDR2 is FQNEAQ in the germline V gene. The CDR3 consists of 15 residues. This CDR3 is CASSHLAPAKNIQYF. The CDR3 DNA follows: TGTGCCAGCAGCCACCTAGCTCCAGCCAAAAACATTCAGTACTTC.

The V and J genes are TRBV20-1 and TRBJ1-1, with D uncertain. V gave up 8 bases and J gave up 0 bases, with 13 bases separating them. The CDR3 loop spans 13 amino acids. CDR1 is DFQATT and CDR2 is SNEGSKA in the germline V gene (reference sequence). This CDR3 reads CSPELGMNTEAFF. The CDR3 bases are TGCAGTCCTGAGTTGGGGATGAACACTGAAGCTTTCTTT.

This chain joins TRBV6-1 and TRBJ2-7, with 12 nucleotides matching TRBD2. The germline V gene encodes CDR1 MNHNS and CDR2 SASEGT. The CDR3 totals 20 residues. Trimming removed 6 bases from V and 7 bases from J; junction bases left unmatched: 25. CDR3 protein: CASRGLAGDPAKPPTKEQYF. The CDR3 DNA is TGTGCCAGCAGGGGACTAGCGGGCGATCCCGCAAAACCTCCTACGAAGGAGCAGTACTTC.

V gene TRBV20-1 combines with J gene TRBJ2-7; no clear D. V shed 0 bases and J shed 4 bases, with 7 bases lying between them. This CDR3 contains 12 residues. CDR1 is DFQATT, CDR2 SNEGSKA, per germline (reference sequence). The CDR3 sequence: CSARDENYEQYF. Written as DNA, the CDR3 is TGCAGTGCTAGAGATGAGAATTACGAGCAGTACTTC.

This clonotype was counted ten times or more. The V gene is TRBV2, the J gene TRBJ1-5; D unresolved. Germline values: CDR1 SNHLY, CDR2 FYNNEI. With 0 bases removed from V and 9 bases from J, the gap between germline ends came to 9 bases. The CDR3 extends over 13 amino acids. The DNA for the CDR3 is TGTGCCAGCAGTGAAGCGCTTAGGCTGCCCCAGCATTTT. Residues: CASSEALRLPQHF.

This chain uses TRBV19 with TRBJ2-7; 8 nucleotides align to TRBD2. CDR1 and CDR2 (germline): LNHDA, SQIVND (reference sequence). The junction had 6 bases not matched to a gene; V was cut back by 3 bases and J by 5 bases. The CDR3 has 14 residues. The CDR3 region is CASSMGLVSDEQYF. The CDR3 bases are TGTGCCAGTAGTATGGGACTAGTTTCGGACGAGCAGTACTTC. Variable domain in full (rest from reference TRBV19 and TRBJ2-7): DGGITQSPKYLFRKEGQNVTLSCEQNLNHDAMYWYRQDPGQGLRLIYYSQIVNDFQKGDIAEGYSVSREKKESFPLTVTSAQKNPTAFYLCASSMGLVSDEQYFGPGTRLTVT.